The rows below give T cell receptor beta chains drawn from one sample of a study of T cell responses to AZD1222 COVID-19 vaccine. Produced via immunoSEQ multiplex PCR; TCRdb's table is partial and in-frame only. The table has around 110,000 clones, about 92% seen once. The sample in question was peripheral blood, obtained on day 0 of AZD1222 vaccination. Receptors originate from an adult in good health. CDR3s leave out the opening cysteine and the closing phenylalanine or tryptophan.

v_gene	j_gene	CDR3aa
TRBV4-1	TRBJ1-1	ASSQESWGYTEAF
TRBV7-9	TRBJ1-2	ASSLLGGADYGYT
TRBV27	TRBJ1-4	ASSIRPYGLREKLF
TRBV5-6	TRBJ1-4	ASSPATNEKLF
TRBV5-1	TRBJ1-2	ASSLGSGIGYGYT
TRBV28	TRBJ2-1	ASQATSGFPYNEQF
TRBV7-6	TRBJ1-4	ASSLDLDSNEKLF
TRBV2	TRBJ1-3	ASRSGQHSGNTIY
TRBV14	TRBJ1-2	ASSDTGGRRYGYT
TRBV11-3	TRBJ2-2	ASSYDSRELF
TRBV10-1	TRBJ1-1	ASSEGDRNEAF